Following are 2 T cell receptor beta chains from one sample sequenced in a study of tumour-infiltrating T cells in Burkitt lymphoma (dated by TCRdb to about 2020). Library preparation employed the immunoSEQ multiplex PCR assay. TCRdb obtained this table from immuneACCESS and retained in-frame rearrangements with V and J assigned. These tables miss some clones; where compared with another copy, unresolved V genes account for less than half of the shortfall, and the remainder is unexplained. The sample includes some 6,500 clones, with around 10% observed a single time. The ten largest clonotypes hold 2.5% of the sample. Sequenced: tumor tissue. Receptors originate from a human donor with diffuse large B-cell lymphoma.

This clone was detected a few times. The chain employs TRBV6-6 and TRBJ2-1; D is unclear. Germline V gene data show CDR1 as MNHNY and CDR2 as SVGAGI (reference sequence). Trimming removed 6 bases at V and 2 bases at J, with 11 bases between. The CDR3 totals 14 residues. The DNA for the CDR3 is TGTGCCAGCAGCCCGTATTCCACCTACAATGAGCAGTTCTTC. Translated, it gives CASSPYSTYNEQFF.

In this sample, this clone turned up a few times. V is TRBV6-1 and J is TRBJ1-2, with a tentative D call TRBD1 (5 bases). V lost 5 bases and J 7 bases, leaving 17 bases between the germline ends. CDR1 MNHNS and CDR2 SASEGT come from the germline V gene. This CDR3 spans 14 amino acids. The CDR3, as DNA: TGTGCCAGCAGTCCAGATGCGTTAGGGGTTGGCTACACCTTC. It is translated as CASSPDALGVGYTF.